This T cell receptor beta chain was captured by sequencing in a study of cytomegalovirus exposure and HLA in healthy donors. At the level of the study: Most donors, less than 85% of approximately 400 genotyped, fell in the Caucasian-associated ancestry cluster.

General observations from the study: There were around 160 TCR beta chains listed as cytomegalovirus-associated. An ancestry cluster, one associated with Asian ancestry, reportedly showed fewer N-insertions than the approximately 660-donor mean in a later analysis.

It was with 60 Vbeta and 13 Jbeta primers that the PCR ran. Only in-frame clones appear in the TCRdb table, and some are missing; sequencing was by immunoSEQ multiplex PCR. Among 210,000 or so clones listed, around 81% were seen once. These donors counted as nominally healthy when sampled, but unrecorded immune exposures were likely. Of note for this clone: The antigen is undetermined. The junction differs from germline at one of its ends, possibly a read error.

CDR1 is SGHRS and CDR2 is YFSETQ in the germline V gene. The CDR3 is made up of 14 amino acids. The sequence derives from a woman between 50 and 59 years old in good health and CMV-seropositive. The specimen sequenced was PBMCs. The V call is TRBV5-1, the J call TRBJ2-7; the match to TRBD1 covers 8 bases. The CDR3 spells CASRHRPDRERVIF. In DNA form, the CDR3 reads TGCGCCAGCAGGCACCGCCCGGACAGGGAACGAGTGATATTC.